Sequencing of this T cell receptor beta chain was carried out in a study of blood T cell repertoires in COVID-19. Study overall: Sources were T cells, B-cell-depleted T cells, or PBMCs; the material itself was cDNA or gDNA.

The germline CDR1 and CDR2 sequences are SGHRS and YFSETQ. The CDR3 spans 16 residues. The ends lost 0 bases at V and 7 bases at J; junction bases unmatched: 10. Per the study methods: Reference gene primer amplification gave estimated nucleated cell counts. TCRdb keeps only in-frame clones here, not all; method: immunoSEQ multiplex PCR. V and J calls and clone size come straight from that table; D and trimming were deduced from the DNA. This sample has approximately 94,000 clones, with 70% to 85% found just once. Material for sequencing was peripheral blood. The receptor comes from a human donor in a cohort sampled during active COVID-19. The chain recombines TRBV5-1 with TRBJ1-2, with TRBD1 matching over 9 bases. As DNA, the CDR3 is TGCGCCAGCAGCTTGGAAGGACAGGGGATAGGGGGTGGCTACACCTTC. Translated, it gives CASSLEGQGIGGGYTF.